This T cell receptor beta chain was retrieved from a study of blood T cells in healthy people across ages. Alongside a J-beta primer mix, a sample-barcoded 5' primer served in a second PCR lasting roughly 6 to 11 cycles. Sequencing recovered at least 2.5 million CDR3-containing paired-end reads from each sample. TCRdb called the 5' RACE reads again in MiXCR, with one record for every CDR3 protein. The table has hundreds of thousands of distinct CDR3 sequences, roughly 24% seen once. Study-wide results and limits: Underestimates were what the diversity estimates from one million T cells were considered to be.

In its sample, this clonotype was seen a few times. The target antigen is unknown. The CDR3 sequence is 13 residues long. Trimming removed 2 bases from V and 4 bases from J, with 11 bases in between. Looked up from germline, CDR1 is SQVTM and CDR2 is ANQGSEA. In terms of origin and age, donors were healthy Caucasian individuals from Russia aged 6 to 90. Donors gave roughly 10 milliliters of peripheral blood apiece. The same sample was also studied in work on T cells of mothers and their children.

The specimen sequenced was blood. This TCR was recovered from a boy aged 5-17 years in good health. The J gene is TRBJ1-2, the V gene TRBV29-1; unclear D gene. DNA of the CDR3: TGCAGCGTTGAAAGTGGAGCAGGCTATGGCTACACCTTC. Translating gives CSVESGAGYGYTF.